This T cell receptor beta chain derives from a study of T cell responses to AZD1222 COVID-19 vaccine. Measured with immunoSEQ multiplex PCR; TCRdb has only the in-frame clones, and not every one. The sample holds roughly 130,000 clones, about 85% seen once. Trimming removed 2 bases from V and 7 bases from J; junction bases left unmatched: 10. The CDR3 length is 16 residues. Germline V gene data show CDR1 as MNHEY and CDR2 as SVGEGT. The chain is built from TRBV6-2 or TRBV6-3 and TRBJ1-5; TRBD1 aligns across 8 bases. The source was peripheral blood, collected on day 0 of AZD1222 vaccination. The sequence was obtained from an adult in good health. The CDR3 nucleotides are TGTGCCAGCAGTTACCCTAACAGGGGGAAAGAGCAGCCCCAGCATTTT. Residues: CASSYPNRGKEQPQHF.